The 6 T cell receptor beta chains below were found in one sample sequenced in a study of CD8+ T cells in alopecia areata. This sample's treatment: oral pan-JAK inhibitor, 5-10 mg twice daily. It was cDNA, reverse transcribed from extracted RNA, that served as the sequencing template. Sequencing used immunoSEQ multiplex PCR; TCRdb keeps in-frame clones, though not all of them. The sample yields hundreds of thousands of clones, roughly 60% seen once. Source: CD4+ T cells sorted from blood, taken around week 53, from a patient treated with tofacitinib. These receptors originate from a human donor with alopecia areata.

CDR3 in amino acids: CASSQVQVGSPLHF. The DNA for the CDR3 is TGTGCCAGCAGCCAAGTCCAGGTGGGATCACCCCTCCACTTT. The chain recombines TRBV14 with TRBJ1-6; no definite D call. V lost 1 base to trimming and J lost 10 bases, with 11 bases between them. CDR1 is SGHDN and CDR2 is FVKESK in the germline V gene. CDR3 length equals 14 residues.

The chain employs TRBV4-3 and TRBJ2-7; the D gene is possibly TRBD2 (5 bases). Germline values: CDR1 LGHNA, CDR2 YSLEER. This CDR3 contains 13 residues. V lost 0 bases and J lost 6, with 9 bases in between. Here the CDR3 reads CASSQEDRGEQYF. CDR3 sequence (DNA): TGCGCCAGCAGCCAAGAGGACCGGGGCGAGCAGTACTTC.

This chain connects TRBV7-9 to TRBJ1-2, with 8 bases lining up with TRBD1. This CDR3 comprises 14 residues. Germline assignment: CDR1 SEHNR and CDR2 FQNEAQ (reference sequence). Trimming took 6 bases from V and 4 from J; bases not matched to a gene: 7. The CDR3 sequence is CASRGRQGRYGYTF. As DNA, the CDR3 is TGTGCCAGCAGAGGTAGACAGGGGCGCTATGGCTACACCTTC.

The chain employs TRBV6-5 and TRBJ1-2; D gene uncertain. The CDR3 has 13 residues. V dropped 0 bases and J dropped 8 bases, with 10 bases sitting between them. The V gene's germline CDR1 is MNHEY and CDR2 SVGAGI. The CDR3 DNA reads TGTGCCAGCAGTTACTCGGGGTGGTTCGGCTACACCTTC. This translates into CASSYSGWFGYTF.

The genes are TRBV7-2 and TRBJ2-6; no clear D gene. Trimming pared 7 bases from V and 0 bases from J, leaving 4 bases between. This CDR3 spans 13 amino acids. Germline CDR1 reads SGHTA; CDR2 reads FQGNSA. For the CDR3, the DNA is TGTGCCAGCATCATCTCTGGGGCCAACGTCCTGACTTTC. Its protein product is CASIISGANVLTF.

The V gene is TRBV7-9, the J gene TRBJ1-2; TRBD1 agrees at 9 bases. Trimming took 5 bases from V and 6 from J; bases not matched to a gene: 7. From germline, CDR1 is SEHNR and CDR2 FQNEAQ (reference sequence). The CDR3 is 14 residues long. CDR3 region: CASSPDRGIHGYTF. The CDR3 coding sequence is TGTGCCAGCAGCCCCGACAGGGGGATCCATGGCTACACCTTC. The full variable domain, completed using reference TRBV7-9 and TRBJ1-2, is DTGVSQNPRHKITKRGQNVTFRCDPISEHNRLYWYRQTLGQGPEFLTYFQNEAQLEKSRLLSDRFSAERPKGSFSTLEIQRTEQGDSAMYLCASSPDRGIHGYTFGSGTRLTVV.